This TCR beta chain is drawn from a study of shared clonotypes between healthy human individuals. As for the study in general: Used for every donor were three CD4 naive, three CD4 memory, two CD8 naive and one CD8 memory plate.

The input for sorted-subset replicate PCRs was around 0.2 ug DNA, tens of thousands of T cell genomes. Some clones are missing from TCRdb's copy, which holds only in-frame ones; the method was immunoSEQ multiplex PCR. This sample has 700,000 to 950,000 clones, with roughly 96% found just once. Naive-designated CD8 cells lacked CD45RO, were positively enriched for CCR7, and omitted terminally differentiated effector memory CD45RA+ cells. This clone appeared once. The germline gives CDR1 SEHNR, CDR2 FQNEAQ (reference sequence). Trimming removed 5 bases from V and 2 bases from J, with 16 bases in between. CDR3 length equals 16 residues.

The chain employs TRBV7-9 and TRBJ2-4; D is tentatively TRBD1 or TRBD2 (5 bases each). The clonotype was recovered from a man between 25 and 39 years old in good health. The sequenced sample was naive CD8+ T cells sorted from blood. The CDR3 sequence is CASSPLMGVTKNIQYF. The CDR3 coding sequence is TGTGCCAGCAGCCCGTTAATGGGGGTTACCAAAAACATTCAGTACTTC. Full variable domain (rest looked up from reference TRBV7-9 and TRBJ2-4): DTGVSQNPRHKITKRGQNVTFRCDPISEHNRLYWYRQTLGQGPEFLTYFQNEAQLEKSRLLSDRFSAERPKGSFSTLEIQRTEQGDSAMYLCASSPLMGVTKNIQYFGAGTRLSVL.